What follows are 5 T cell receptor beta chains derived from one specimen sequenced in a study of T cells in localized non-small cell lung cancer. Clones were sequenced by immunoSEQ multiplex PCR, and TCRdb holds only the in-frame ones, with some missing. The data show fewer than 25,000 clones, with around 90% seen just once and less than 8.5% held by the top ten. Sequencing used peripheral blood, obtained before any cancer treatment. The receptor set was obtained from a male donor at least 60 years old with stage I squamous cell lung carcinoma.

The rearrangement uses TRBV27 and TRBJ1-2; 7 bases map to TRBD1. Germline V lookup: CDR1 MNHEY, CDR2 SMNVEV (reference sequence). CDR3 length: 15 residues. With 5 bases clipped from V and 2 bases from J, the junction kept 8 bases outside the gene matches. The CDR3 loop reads CASSTYRGLNYGYTF. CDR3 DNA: TGTGCCAGCAGTACATACAGGGGCCTAAACTATGGCTACACCTTC.

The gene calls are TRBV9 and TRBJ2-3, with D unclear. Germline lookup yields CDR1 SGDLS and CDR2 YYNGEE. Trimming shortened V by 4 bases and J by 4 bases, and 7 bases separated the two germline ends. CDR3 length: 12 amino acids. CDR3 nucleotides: TGTGCCAGCAGCCTCGAGGCAGATACGCAGTATTTT. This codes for CASSLEADTQYF.

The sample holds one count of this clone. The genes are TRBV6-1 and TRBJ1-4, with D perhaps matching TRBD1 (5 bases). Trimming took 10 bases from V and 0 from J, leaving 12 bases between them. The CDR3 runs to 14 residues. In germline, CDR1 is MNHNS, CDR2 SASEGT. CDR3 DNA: TGTGCCACCAGAGTGGGGGCAACTAATGAAAAACTGTTTTTT. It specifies CATRVGATNEKLFF.

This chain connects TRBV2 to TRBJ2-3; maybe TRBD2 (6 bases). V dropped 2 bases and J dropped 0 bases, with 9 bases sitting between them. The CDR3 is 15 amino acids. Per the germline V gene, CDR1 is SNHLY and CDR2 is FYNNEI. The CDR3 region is CASSEWDSSTDTQYF. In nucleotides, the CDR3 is TGTGCCAGCAGTGAATGGGACTCAAGCACAGATACGCAGTATTTT.

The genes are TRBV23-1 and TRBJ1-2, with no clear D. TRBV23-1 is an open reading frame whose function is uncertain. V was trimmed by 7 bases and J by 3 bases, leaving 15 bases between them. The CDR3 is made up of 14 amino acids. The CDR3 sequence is CASNRGRADYGYTF. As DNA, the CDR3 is TGCGCCAGCAATAGAGGAAGGGCGGACTATGGCTACACCTTC.